The 20 T cell receptor beta chains presented below share a single source sample, sequenced in a study of Graves' ophthalmopathy and Graves' hyperthyroidism (dated by TCRdb to between 2017 and 2018). Sequencing was carried out with an Illumina HiSeq 2000. TCR beta CDR3 regions were amplified from RNA transcripts for repertoire sequencing. HTBI primers and the Qiagen OneStep RT-PCR kit were used in a first-round RT-PCR, which was followed by a second-round multiplex PCR, size selection and purification. TCRdb reanalyzed the raw reads on its own, using fastp at Q25 for trimming and MiXCR for clone calling, and kept in-frame beta chains. Identical CDR3 proteins give one entry, which carries the most common genes and DNA. Recorded for this sample are about 340,000 distinct CDR3 sequences; 17% of them occurred a single time. The ten largest clonotypes hold 10% to 15% of the sample. The sequencing input was peripheral blood. The receptors stem from an adult man with Graves' ophthalmopathy.

In its sample, this clonotype was seen many times. The chain joins TRBV7-3 to TRBJ2-5, with TRBD2 identical over 8 bases. Trimming removed 1 base from V and 5 bases from J; junction bases left unmatched: 6. CDR1 and CDR2 (germline): SGHTA, FQGTGA. The CDR3 has 15 residues. CDR3 sequence reads: CASSLIGGAGETQYF. The CDR3 coding sequence is TGTGCCAGCAGCTTAATCGGGGGGGCTGGGGAGACCCAGTACTTC.

This clonotype was seen many times. The rearrangement joins TRBV6-1 to TRBJ1-2; the D is unclear. The CDR3 totals 14 residues. Trimming removed 9 bases at V and 5 bases at J, with 19 bases between. CDR1 is MNHNS and CDR2 is SASEGT in the germline V gene. CDR3 sequence (DNA): TGTGCCAGTACCCACGGGAACCCATCATATGGCTACACCTTC. Translating gives CASTHGNPSYGYTF.

The table lists this clonotype with many counts. CDR3 bases: TGCGCCAGCAGCGCACCGGGGGGGGTTTACGAGCAGTACTTC. Its protein is CASSAPGGVYEQYF. The chain employs TRBV4-1 and TRBJ2-7, with TRBD2 identical over 8 bases. CDR3 length equals 14 residues. Germline values: CDR1 MGHRA, CDR2 YSYEKL. J gave up 4 bases and V 5 bases, and 7 bases lay outside the gene matches.

This clonotype was detected many times. CDR3 protein: CASSPGTRIDEQYF. The DNA of the CDR3 is TGTGCCAGCAGCCCTGGGACTAGAATCGACGAGCAGTACTTC. The chain couples TRBV3-1 to TRBJ2-7; 8 bases align to TRBD2. Germline assignment: CDR1 LGHDT and CDR2 YNNKEL (reference sequence). V gave up 4 bases and J gave up 5 bases; unmatched junction bases: 7. The CDR3 contains 14 residues.

This clonotype was counted many times. The chain is built from TRBV19 and TRBJ2-7; D is possibly TRBD1 or TRBD2 (5 bases each). V was trimmed by 4 bases and J by 6 bases, leaving 13 bases between them. CDR1 is LNHDA, CDR2 SQIVND, per germline (reference sequence). The CDR3 consists of 13 residues. CDR3 in amino acids: CASSTLGEREQYF. CDR3 in DNA: TGTGCCAGTAGTACCCTGGGGGAGCGCGAGCAGTACTTC.

This clonotype was observed a few times. The V call is TRBV7-8, the J call TRBJ1-2, with 10 bases that match TRBD1. Losses at the gene ends were 1 base for V and 8 bases for J; bases not matched to a gene: 4. Germline CDR1 is SGHVS and CDR2 is FQNEAQ. This CDR3 region has 14 residues. Here the CDR3 DNA reads TGTGCCAGCAGCTTAGGGGACAGGGGAGGCGGCTACACCTTC. Translation gives CASSLGDRGGGYTF. Full variable domain (remainder filled in from reference TRBV7-8 and TRBJ1-2): GAGVSQSPRYKVAKRGQDVALRCDPISGHVSLFWYQQALGQGPEFLTYFQNEAQLDKSGLPSDRFFAERPEGSVSTLKIQRTQQEDSAVYLCASSLGDRGGGYTFGSGTRLTVV.

There are many counts of this clonotype. V gene TRBV11-2 combines with J gene TRBJ1-5; no definite D call. V lost 1 base and J 7 bases, leaving 8 bases between the germline ends. The CDR3 extends over 13 amino acids. The germline V gene has CDR1 SGHAT and CDR2 FQNNGV. This chain's CDR3 is CASSLALGQPQHF. Here the CDR3 DNA reads TGTGCCAGCAGCTTAGCGTTGGGACAGCCCCAGCATTTT.

This clonotype came up many times. The chain employs TRBV2 and TRBJ1-2; D is undetermined. The V end lost 2 bases, the J end lost 6 bases, and 4 bases lay between the germline ends. CDR3 length: 11 amino acids. Germline V gives CDR1 SNHLY, CDR2 FYNNEI. Here the CDR3 DNA reads TGTGCCAGCAGTGAACTGGATGGCTACACCTTC. It translates to CASSELDGYTF.

This clonotype showed up many times. The gene calls are TRBV29-1 and TRBJ1-1, with unresolved D. V gave up 7 bases and J gave up 6 bases, with 15 bases separating them. CDR3 size: 12 residues. Germline-derived CDR1 and CDR2 are SQVTM and ANQGSEA. The CDR3 is CSADPGVAEAFF. The CDR3 DNA follows: TGCAGCGCCGATCCTGGGGTGGCTGAAGCTTTCTTT.

This clonotype was counted many times. The chain is built from TRBV5-4 and TRBJ2-5; 8 bases agree with TRBD1. V lost 3 bases to trimming and J lost 4 bases; unmatched junction nucleotides: 8. The CDR3 loop spans 15 amino acids. Germline values: CDR1 SGHNT, CDR2 YYREEE (reference sequence). The CDR3 reads CASSWGTGGGETQYF. Written as DNA, the CDR3 is TGTGCCAGCAGCTGGGGAACAGGGGGAGGAGAGACCCAGTACTTC.

In its sample, this clonotype was seen many times. The rearrangement joins TRBV28 to TRBJ2-7; 10 bases match TRBD1. Germline values: CDR1 MDHEN, CDR2 SYDVKM. This CDR3 is 14 amino acids long. V lost 4 bases and J lost 6; bases outside the gene matches: 6. DNA of the CDR3: TGTGCCAGCAGTTCGCGACAGGGGGCTCCCGAGCAGTACTTC. Encoded protein: CASSSRQGAPEQYF.

The sample holds many counts of this clonotype. The chain employs TRBV28 and TRBJ1-1; 9 bases are a match to TRBD1. This CDR3 comprises 14 residues. V lost 6 bases and J lost 4; bases outside the gene matches: 6. Germline V gene data show CDR1 as MDHEN and CDR2 as SYDVKM. CDR3 sequence (DNA): TGTGCCAGCAGCCGTGACAGGGGGGGCACTGAAGCTTTCTTT. It codes for CASSRDRGGTEAFF.

V and J are TRBV6-1 and TRBJ1-1; D may be TRBD1 (5 bases). The CDR3 totals 16 residues. Germline V gene lookup returns CDR1 MNHNS and CDR2 SASEGT. V was clipped by 8 bases and J by 2 bases, with 21 bases between them. Written as DNA, the CDR3 is TGTGCCAGCGGGCCCCTGAGGGGTTCGGAAAACACTGAAGCTTTCTTT. Protein product: CASGPLRGSENTEAFF.

This clonotype showed up many times. This chain joins TRBV5-5 and TRBJ2-7; TRBD1 matches 9 bases. Trimming cost V 4 bases and J 3 bases; bases outside gene matches: 8. Germline loops: CDR1 SGHKS, CDR2 YYEKEE (reference sequence). The CDR3 is 15 amino acids. CDR3 in DNA: TGTGCCAGCAGCCTACATCCGACAGGGGGCTACGAGCAGTACTTC. Translation gives CASSLHPTGGYEQYF. Full variable domain (outside the CDR3, taken from reference TRBV5-5 and TRBJ2-7): DAGVTQSPTHLIKTRGQQVTLRCSPISGHKSVSWYQQVLGQGPQFIFQYYEKEERGRGNFPDRFSARQFPNYSSELNVNALLLGDSALYLCASSLHPTGGYEQYFGPGTRLTVT.

This clonotype was picked up many times. The CDR3 sequence: CASRVSGVWETQYF. The CDR3 nucleotides read TGTGCCAGCAGAGTTTCGGGAGTCTGGGAGACCCAGTACTTC. V is TRBV6-5 and J is TRBJ2-5; a possible D gene is TRBD2 (6 bases). Germline V gene data show CDR1 as MNHEY and CDR2 as SVGAGI. The CDR3 totals 14 residues. Between the trimmed V and J ends, which lost 6 bases and 5 bases, there was a span of 16 bases.

This clonotype was seen many times. The chain links TRBV24-1 to TRBJ2-2; D unclear. Germline-derived CDR1 and CDR2 are KGHDR and SFDVKD. The CDR3 is 14 amino acids. V dropped 1 base and J dropped 3 bases, with 5 bases sitting between them. In nucleotides, the CDR3 is TGTGCCACCAGTGATTTCCGGGACACCGGGGAGCTGTTTTTT. It specifies CATSDFRDTGELFF.

This clonotype showed up many times. The rearrangement links TRBV3-1 to TRBJ2-7, with a possible D match to TRBD2 (5 bases). Looked up from germline, CDR1 is LGHDT and CDR2 is YNNKEL (reference sequence). The CDR3 contains 14 residues. Trimming removed 3 bases from V and 6 bases from J, with 15 bases in between. The CDR3 sequence: CASSQTGFRGEQYF. The CDR3, as DNA: TGTGCCAGCAGCCAGACGGGGTTTAGAGGCGAGCAGTACTTC.

In this sample, this clonotype turned up many times. The V call is TRBV29-1, the J call TRBJ2-7; TRBD1 might be the D (5 bases). V was trimmed by 7 bases and J by 3 bases, leaving 13 bases between them. Germline CDR1 SQVTM, CDR2 ANQGSEA. The CDR3 extends over 12 amino acids. CDR3 loop: CSAQGEGYEQYF. The CDR3 DNA sequence: TGCAGCGCCCAGGGTGAAGGCTACGAGCAGTACTTC.

This clonotype was counted ten times or more. This rearrangement joins TRBV6-1 to TRBJ1-1; D is unclear. CDR3 length: 12 amino acids. Germline V lookup: CDR1 MNHNS, CDR2 SASEGT. Trimming cost V 3 bases and J 10 bases, with 12 bases left between them. As DNA, the CDR3 is TGTGCCAGCAGTGATCCTTTTCTGGGAGCTTTCTTT. It specifies CASSDPFLGAFF.

This clonotype occurred many times. DNA for the CDR3: TGTGCCAGCAGTTACGGAAGACTGCATCCCTACGAGCAGTACTTC. Its protein product is CASSYGRLHPYEQYF. The rearrangement uses TRBV6-5 and TRBJ2-7; D remains ambiguous. This CDR3 has 15 residues. Trimming removed 2 bases at V and 2 bases at J, with 13 bases between. Germline-derived CDR1 and CDR2 are MNHEY and SVGAGI.